This T cell receptor beta chain was obtained from a study of T cell responses to AZD1222 COVID-19 vaccine. General study results and limits: Just a handful of people given AZD1222 tested seropositive at baseline. Donor demographics were predominantly white British with a female majority; clonal diversity may be underestimated.

The assay was immunoSEQ multiplex PCR, and TCRdb's table has in-frame clones only and misses some. Here the sample spans more than 90,000 clones, roughly 90% being singletons. Combined were second doses at about 4 or about 12 weeks. A word on this clone: The antigen is not known. One end of the junction fails to match germline, which may point to a read error.

The origin of this receptor is an adult who received the AZD1222 COVID-19 vaccine. The sequenced sample was peripheral blood, obtained 28 days after the second AZD1222 dose.

The CDR3 sequence is CASSFVKDSGDTIYF. CDR3 in DNA: TGTGCCAGCAGTTTTGTGAAGGATTCTGGAGACACCATATATTTT. The chain joins TRBV28 to TRBJ1-3; D unclear. This CDR3 is 15 amino acids long. Germline values: CDR1 MDHEN, CDR2 SYDVKM.